This T cell receptor (beta chain) was found in a study of blood T cell repertoires in COVID-19. The overall study: Samples came from the United States, Italy and Spain, spanning acute and convalescent COVID-19. In each case, the material was cDNA or gDNA derived from T cells, B-cell-depleted T cells, or PBMCs.

There are 17 residues in the CDR3. The V segment lost 3 bases and the J segment 2 bases; nucleotides outside the gene matches: 9. Germline lookup yields CDR1 MDHEN and CDR2 SYDVKM. Some clones are missing from TCRdb's copy, which holds only in-frame ones; the method was immunoSEQ multiplex PCR. The repertoire holds 150,000 to 200,000 clones, with roughly nine tenths as singletons. The J gene is TRBJ2-4, the V gene TRBV28; 8 bases line up with TRBD1. The receptor was isolated from a man aged 65 to 79 with active or convalescent COVID-19. The sample comprised peripheral blood. CDR3 bases: TGTGCCAGCAGTTTCGTAGGACAGGGATTAACCAAAAACATTCAGTACTTC. It translates to CASSFVGQGLTKNIQYF.